The following is a T cell receptor (beta chain) sequence with its context. Its specificity is not known. The donors, healthy adults who were HIV-negative, had experienced no recent acute infections or vaccinations. CD4+ cells underwent separation, giving CD45RA+ naive and CD45RA-negative memory subsets. The sample comes from a study of shared clonotypes between healthy human individuals. The study, taken as a whole, reports: Blood was the only sampled material, and tissue repertoires likely differ.

This CDR3 has 15 amino acids. Per germline, CDR1 SGHRS and CDR2 YFSETQ. The V and J ends lost 4 bases and 3 bases, in that order; junction bases with no gene match: 4. Profiling relied on immunoSEQ multiplex PCR, and the TCRdb table lists in-frame clones only, not all of them. The table records fewer than 1.4 million clones, about 80% of them present only once. This chain links TRBV5-1 with TRBJ2-1; 10 bases agree with TRBD2. The sample was memory CD4+ T cells from PBMCs. As to subset: CD45RA-negative fraction. The receptor was derived from a man aged 18 to 30 in good health. Some clones in this sample may be carry-over from other donors' samples. The CDR3 loop reads CASSPRTSGYNEQFF. The CDR3 region has the DNA TGCGCCAGCAGCCCAAGGACTAGCGGCTACAATGAGCAGTTCTTC.